Shown below are 27 T cell receptor beta chains from a single sample sequenced in a study of cytomegalovirus exposure and HLA in healthy donors. With 60 Vbeta and 13 Jbeta primers, the PCR was carried out. This table comes from immunoSEQ multiplex PCR, and its TCRdb copy is limited to in-frame clones, with some not included. The sample lists fewer than 250,000 clones, 65% to 85% occurring once. The source material was PBMCs. The receptors here all came from a man aged 35 to 55 in good health and CMV-seropositive.

The genes are TRBV18 and TRBJ2-1; 9 nucleotides align to TRBD2. This CDR3 has 17 residues. The junction had 8 bases not matched to a gene; V was cut back by 0 bases and J by 5 bases. CDR1 and CDR2 (germline): KGHSH, LQKENI. Written as DNA, the CDR3 is TGTGCCAGCTCACCACCTTGGCCGTCTAGCGGGAACAATGAGCAGTTCTTC. This gives the protein CASSPPWPSSGNNEQFF.

This clone has a single count. The genes are TRBV29-1 and TRBJ2-3; 7 bases are a match to TRBD1. The CDR3 runs 12 residues. With 6 bases clipped from V and 1 base from J, the junction kept 1 base outside the gene matches. Germline lookup yields CDR1 SQVTM and CDR2 ANQGSEA. The CDR3 coding sequence is TGCAGCGTCGACAGGGGCACAGATACGCAGTATTTT. It yields the protein CSVDRGTDTQYF.

This chain links TRBV5-1 with TRBJ1-1, with a weak D call TRBD1 (6 bases). Germline values: CDR1 SGHRS, CDR2 YFSETQ. Trimming pared 4 bases from V and 3 bases from J, leaving 19 bases between. The CDR3 spans 16 residues. CDR3 bases: TGCGCCAGCAGCACGACAGGTTTTCTCAGGGACACTGAAGCTTTCTTT. It codes for CASSTTGFLRDTEAFF.

The chain has TRBV21-1 and TRBJ1-3. TRBV21-1 represents a pseudogene. This CDR3 is 17 amino acids long. CDR3 residues: CASSSQRGLSSGNTIYF. CDR3 nucleotides: TGTGCCAGCAGCTCCCAGAGAGGGCTAAGCTCTGGAAACACCATATATTTT.

This chain links TRBV29-1 with TRBJ1-2; 9 nucleotides line up with TRBD1. CDR3 length equals 14 residues. CDR1 and CDR2 from the germline V gene are SQVTM and ANQGSEA. The ends lost 4 bases at V and 12 bases at J; junction bases unmatched: 15. DNA of the CDR3: TGCAGCGTTGCAGTGGGAGGGACAGGGTTAGTGGACACCTTC. Encoded protein: CSVAVGGTGLVDTF. Full variable domain (outside the CDR3, taken from reference TRBV29-1 and TRBJ1-2): SAVISQKPSRDICQRGTSLTIQCQVDSQVTMMFWYRQQPGQSLTLIATANQGSEATYESGFVIDKFPISRPNLTFSTLTVSNMSPEDSSIYLCSVAVGGTGLVDTFGSGTRLTVV.

V usage is TRBV19 and J usage is TRBJ2-7; D ambiguous. This CDR3 contains 16 residues. V lost 1 base, J lost 0 bases, and 13 bases lay in between. The germline gives CDR1 LNHDA, CDR2 SQIVND (reference sequence). The CDR3 loop reads CASSIGPRRSSYEQYF. The CDR3 nucleotides read TGTGCCAGTAGTATAGGGCCGAGGCGGAGCTCCTACGAGCAGTACTTC.

The rearrangement uses TRBV27 and TRBJ2-7; TRBD1 matches at 7 bases. After removal of 6 bases from V and 2 bases from J, the junction contained 7 bases not matched to a gene. The CDR3 has 14 residues. Per the germline V gene, CDR1 is MNHEY and CDR2 is SMNVEV (reference sequence). In nucleotides, the CDR3 is TGTGCCAGCAGCGCGACAGGGACCCCCTACGAGCAGTACTTC. Translated: CASSATGTPYEQYF.

The V and J genes are TRBV6-6 and TRBJ1-6; D remains unclear. The CDR3 spans 12 residues. Germline CDR1 reads MNHNY; CDR2 reads SVGAGI (reference sequence). V was clipped by 2 bases and J by 11 bases, with 7 bases between them. The CDR3: CASSYGSAPLHF. The CDR3 DNA sequence: TGTGCCAGCAGTTACGGCTCCGCACCCCTCCACTTT.

CDR3 region: CASSPSQGAFF. As DNA, the CDR3 is TGTGCCAGCAGCCCGTCGCAGGGGGCTTTCTTT. The chain links TRBV9 to TRBJ1-1; weak D call: TRBD1 (6 bases). Germline V gene lookup returns CDR1 SGDLS and CDR2 YYNGEE. The CDR3 spans 11 residues. The V end lost 4 bases, the J end lost 11 bases, and 12 bases lay between the germline ends. The complete variable domain, with remaining parts taken from reference TRBV9 and TRBJ1-1, reads DSGVTQTPKHLITATGQRVTLRCSPRSGDLSVYWYQQSLDQGLQFLIQYYNGEERAKGNILERFSAQQFPDLHSELNLSSLELGDSALYFCASSPSQGAFFGQGTRLTVV.

The chain carries TRBV7-6 and TRBJ2-1; 14 nucleotides match TRBD2. CDR1 is SGHVS and CDR2 is FNYEAQ in the germline V gene. The junction had 9 bases not matched to a gene; V was cut back by 4 bases and J by 4 bases. The CDR3 is 18 residues long. The CDR3 reads CASSSRTSGRLKYNEQFF. CDR3 DNA sequence: TGTGCCAGCAGCTCCCGGACTAGCGGGAGGTTAAAATACAATGAGCAGTTCTTC.

Details on this clone: At one end the junction does not follow the germline gene, possibly because of a read error. The chain combines TRBV18 with TRBJ2-5; D may be TRBD1 (6 bases). Germline lookup yields CDR1 KGHSH and CDR2 LQKENI. There are 15 residues in the CDR3. The chain's CDR3 is CANSTEGVWEETQYF. The DNA for the CDR3 is TGTGCCAACTCAACAGAGGGGGTGTGGGAAGAGACCCAGTACTTC.

CDR3 sequence (DNA): TGTGCCAGCAAGGACAGGGGGGAATACGAGCAGTACTTC. Encoded protein: CASKDRGEYEQYF. The V call is TRBV6-1, the J call TRBJ2-7; 10 nucleotides agree with TRBD1. Germline CDR1 and CDR2: MNHNS and SASEGT. V trimming: 7 bases; J trimming: 4 bases; junction bases outside the gene matches: 4. The CDR3 sequence is 13 residues long.

The chain carries TRBV27 and TRBJ1-1, with a possible D match to TRBD1 (6 bases). The CDR3 contains 14 residues. With 8 bases removed from V and 3 bases from J, the gap between germline ends came to 16 bases. The germline V gene has CDR1 MNHEY and CDR2 SMNVEV (reference sequence). Here the CDR3 reads CASGWPGADTEAFF. The CDR3 DNA reads TGTGCCAGCGGTTGGCCAGGGGCGGACACTGAAGCTTTCTTT.

This sequence joins TRBV6-6 and TRBJ2-7, with 13 bases lining up with TRBD2. The CDR3 runs to 15 residues. V lost 6 bases and J lost 7; bases outside the gene matches: 9. In germline, CDR1 is MNHNY, CDR2 SVGAGI (reference sequence). This chain's CDR3 is CASSLQGLAGVEQYF. DNA for the CDR3: TGTGCCAGCAGCCTCCAAGGACTAGCGGGAGTTGAGCAGTACTTC.

The V call is TRBV5-1, the J call TRBJ2-1, with 10 bases matching TRBD2. This CDR3 has 12 residues. The ends lost 9 bases at V and 9 bases at J; junction bases unmatched: 6. The germline V gene has CDR1 SGHRS and CDR2 YFSETQ. DNA for the CDR3: TGCGCCACCTCGACTAGCGGGCTTGAGCAGTTCTTC. Amino acids: CATSTSGLEQFF.

This clone has only one observation. The J gene is TRBJ2-1, the V gene TRBV5-1; 7 bases are shared with TRBD2. Trimming cost V 0 bases and J 3 bases; bases outside gene matches: 3. Per the germline V gene, CDR1 is SGHRS and CDR2 is YFSETQ. The CDR3 consists of 15 residues. This chain's CDR3 is CASSLEASGYNEQFF. In DNA form, the CDR3 reads TGCGCCAGCAGCTTGGAGGCTAGCGGCTACAATGAGCAGTTCTTC.

V usage is TRBV29-1 and J usage is TRBJ2-7; 7 bases map to TRBD1. The CDR3 spans 12 residues. The germline V gene has CDR1 SQVTM and CDR2 ANQGSEA. Unmatched junction bases numbered 7, after V lost 4 bases and J lost 7 bases. Here the CDR3 DNA reads TGCAGCGTTGGACAGGGCGGGCGGGAGCAGTACTTC. It translates to CSVGQGGREQYF.

This rearrangement joins TRBV5-5 to TRBJ2-2; 7 bases fit TRBD1. Per germline, CDR1 SGHKS and CDR2 YYEKEE (reference sequence). The CDR3 is 16 residues long. Trimming at V came to 4 bases and at J to 2 bases, leaving 8 bases not matched to a gene. Written as DNA, the CDR3 is TGTGCCAGCAGCCTCTCGGGGACAGTTAACACCGGGGAGCTGTTTTTT. It specifies CASSLSGTVNTGELFF.

The CDR3 DNA follows: TGTGCCAGCAGCTTAAGGGGGGGGGTGGGGGTATCCATGAACACTGAAGCTTTCTTT. Amino acid sequence: CASSLRGGVGVSMNTEAFF. This chain joins TRBV11-3 and TRBJ1-1; TRBD1 is a possible D gene (6 bases). Germline assignment: CDR1 SGHNT and CDR2 YENEEA. The CDR3 is 19 amino acids. Trimming took 2 bases from V and 0 from J, leaving 22 bases between them.

The chain combines TRBV10-1 with TRBJ1-1; 7 nucleotides align to TRBD1. V dropped 3 bases and J dropped 5; count of bases not matched to a gene: 3. This CDR3 comprises 13 residues. Germline V lookup: CDR1 WNHNN, CDR2 SYGVQD (reference sequence). The CDR3 DNA follows: TGCGCCAGCAGTGACAGGGGGAGGACTGAAGCTTTCTTT. It translates to CASSDRGRTEAFF.

The gene calls are TRBV15 and TRBJ2-3; the match to TRBD1 covers 7 bases. CDR1 and CDR2 from the germline V gene are LNHNV and YYDKDF (reference sequence). CDR3 length equals 15 residues. V was pared by 3 bases and J by 0 bases, with 3 bases of the junction left unmatched. In nucleotides, the CDR3 is TGTGCCACCAGCAGTACAGGGGCTAGCACAGATACGCAGTATTTT. It encodes CATSSTGASTDTQYF.

The V and J genes are TRBV6-1 and TRBJ1-2; TRBD1 matches at 9 bases. The J segment lost 4 bases and the V segment lost 1 base, leaving 1 base of the junction unmatched. This CDR3 is built from 14 residues. Germline lookup yields CDR1 MNHNS and CDR2 SASEGT. This chain's CDR3 is CASSEDRGPYGYTF. CDR3 coding DNA: TGTGCCAGCAGTGAAGACAGGGGGCCCTATGGCTACACCTTC.

The rearrangement joins TRBV4-2 to TRBJ2-6, with 7 nucleotides matching TRBD1. Germline V gene data show CDR1 as LGHNA and CDR2 as YNFKEQ. V lost 2 bases and J lost 0; bases outside the gene matches: 7. The CDR3 has 18 residues. The CDR3 nucleotides read TGTGCCAGCAGCCAATGGGACAGCGAATCCTCTGGGGCCAACGTCCTGACTTTC. Its translation is CASSQWDSESSGANVLTF.

This chain links TRBV27 with TRBJ2-7, with D possibly being TRBD1 (6 bases). This CDR3 has 13 residues. V dropped 3 bases and J dropped 5 bases, with 11 bases sitting between them. CDR1 is MNHEY and CDR2 is SMNVEV in the germline V gene (reference sequence). The CDR3 sequence is CASSFGTRNEQYF. The CDR3, as DNA: TGTGCCAGCAGTTTCGGGACAAGGAACGAGCAGTACTTC.

This chain connects TRBV13 to TRBJ1-3; no firm D call. Trimming cost V 5 bases and J 0 bases, with 14 bases left between them. This CDR3 has 16 residues. Germline assignment: CDR1 PRHDT and CDR2 FYEKMQ (reference sequence). The CDR3: CASSLDIWSSGNTIYF. The CDR3 DNA is TGTGCCAGCAGCCTAGATATCTGGAGCTCTGGAAACACCATATATTTT.

The rearrangement joins TRBV12-5 to TRBJ1-1, with D perhaps TRBD1 (6 bases). With 5 bases removed from V and 5 bases from J, the gap between germline ends came to 24 bases. Germline values: CDR1 LGHNT, CDR2 FRNRAP. This CDR3 has 17 residues. The CDR3, as DNA: TGTGCTAGTGGTCCCAGTGGGCTCTCGGGGCAGGGGACTGAAGCTTTCTTT. Translation: CASGPSGLSGQGTEAFF.

The chain has TRBV11-2 and TRBJ2-1; the D gene is possibly TRBD2 (6 bases). The V end was cut by 6 bases, the J end by 4 bases, with 16 bases between. Per germline, CDR1 SGHAT and CDR2 FQNNGV. The CDR3 has 15 residues. The CDR3 DNA is TGTGCCAGCAGTCCCGGGGGAGTGGGTTACAATGAGCAGTTCTTC. Translation gives CASSPGGVGYNEQFF.